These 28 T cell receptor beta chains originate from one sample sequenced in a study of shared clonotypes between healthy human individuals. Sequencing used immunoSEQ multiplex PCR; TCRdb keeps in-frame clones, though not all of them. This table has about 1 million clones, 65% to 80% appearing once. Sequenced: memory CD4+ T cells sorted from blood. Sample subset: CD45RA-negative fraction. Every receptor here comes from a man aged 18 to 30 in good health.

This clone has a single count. The CDR3 DNA sequence: TGTGCCAGCAGCGTAGAAGTAGGGGTTACTGAAGCTTTCTTT. This codes for CASSVEVGVTEAFF. The rearrangement joins TRBV9 to TRBJ1-1; possible D gene TRBD1, 5 bases. The CDR3 has 14 amino acids. V was pared by 0 bases and J by 5 bases, with 11 bases between. Germline loops: CDR1 SGDLS, CDR2 YYNGEE. The full variable domain, its missing parts supplied by reference TRBV9 and TRBJ1-1, is DSGVTQTPKHLITATGQRVTLRCSPRSGDLSVYWYQQSLDQGLQFLIQYYNGEERAKGNILERFSAQQFPDLHSELNLSSLELGDSALYFCASSVEVGVTEAFFGQGTRLTVV.

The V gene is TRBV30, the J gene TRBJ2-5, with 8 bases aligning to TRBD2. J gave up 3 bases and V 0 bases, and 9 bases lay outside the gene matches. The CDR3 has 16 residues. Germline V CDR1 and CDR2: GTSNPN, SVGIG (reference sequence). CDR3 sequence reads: CAWSVPGLGEKETQYF. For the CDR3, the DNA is TGTGCCTGGAGTGTACCGGGACTAGGGGAAAAAGAGACCCAGTACTTC. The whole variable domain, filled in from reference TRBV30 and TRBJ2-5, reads SQTIHQWPATLVQPVGSPLSLECTVEGTSNPNLYWYRQAAGRGLQLLFYSVGIGQISSEVPQNLSASRPQDRQFILSSKKLLLSDSGFYLCAWSVPGLGEKETQYFGPGTRLLVL.

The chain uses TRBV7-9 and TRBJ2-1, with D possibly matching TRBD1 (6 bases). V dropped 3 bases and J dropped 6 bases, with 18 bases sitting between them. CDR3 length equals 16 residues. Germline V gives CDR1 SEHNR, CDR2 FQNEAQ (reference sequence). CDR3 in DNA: TGTGCCAGCAGCTTGGTGGGACATAAGGGGAGCAATGAGCAGTTCTTC. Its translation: CASSLVGHKGSNEQFF.

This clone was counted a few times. The CDR3 DNA sequence: TGTGCCAGCAGTTACTCGATCATAGGGGACTCCTACGAGCAGTACTTC. Residues: CASSYSIIGDSYEQYF. The chain links TRBV6-5 to TRBJ2-7; TRBD1 might be the D (5 bases). Per germline, CDR1 MNHEY and CDR2 SVGAGI. V lost 0 bases and J 0 bases, leaving 12 bases between the germline ends. The CDR3 is 16 residues long.

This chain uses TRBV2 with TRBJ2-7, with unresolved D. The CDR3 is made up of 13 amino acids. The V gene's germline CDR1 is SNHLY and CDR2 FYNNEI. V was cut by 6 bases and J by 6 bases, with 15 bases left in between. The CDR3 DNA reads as TGTGCCAGCAGGGTTGACGGATCTGGCGAGCAGTACTTC. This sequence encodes CASRVDGSGEQYF. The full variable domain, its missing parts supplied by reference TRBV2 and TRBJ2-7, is EPEVTQTPSHQVTQMGQEVILRCVPISNHLYFYWYRQILGQKVEFLVSFYNNEISEKSEIFDDQFSVERPDGSNFTLKIRSTKLEDSAMYFCASRVDGSGEQYFGPGTRLTVT.

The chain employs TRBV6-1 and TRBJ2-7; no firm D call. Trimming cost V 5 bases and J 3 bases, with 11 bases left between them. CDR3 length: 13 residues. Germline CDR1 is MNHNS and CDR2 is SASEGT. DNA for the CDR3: TGTGCCAGCAGTCAAAGGGCCAACTACGAGCAGTACTTC. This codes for CASSQRANYEQYF.

CDR3 coding DNA: TGTGCCAGCAAACCTCATGGCCAGGCGGAGGGCTACACCTTC. Protein: CASKPHGQAEGYTF. The chain couples TRBV2 to TRBJ1-2; D unresolved. V was pared by 7 bases and J by 8 bases, with 20 bases between. CDR3 length equals 14 residues. CDR1 is SNHLY, CDR2 FYNNEI, per germline.

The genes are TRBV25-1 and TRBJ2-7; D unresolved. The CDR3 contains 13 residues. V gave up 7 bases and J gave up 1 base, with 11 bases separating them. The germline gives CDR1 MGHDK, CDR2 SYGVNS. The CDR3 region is CASTPKVSYEQYF. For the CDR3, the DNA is TGTGCCAGCACCCCGAAGGTATCCTACGAGCAGTACTTC.

The CDR3 coding sequence is TGCGCCAGCAGCCAAGTTTTCGCGGGGGGACCCACAGATACGCAGTATTTT. It encodes CASSQVFAGGPTDTQYF. V gene TRBV4-1 combines with J gene TRBJ2-3; 8 bases fit TRBD2. Germline V lookup: CDR1 MGHRA, CDR2 YSYEKL. The CDR3 runs 17 residues. The V gene end was trimmed by 1 base and the J gene end by 2 bases; junction bases not matched to a gene: 8.

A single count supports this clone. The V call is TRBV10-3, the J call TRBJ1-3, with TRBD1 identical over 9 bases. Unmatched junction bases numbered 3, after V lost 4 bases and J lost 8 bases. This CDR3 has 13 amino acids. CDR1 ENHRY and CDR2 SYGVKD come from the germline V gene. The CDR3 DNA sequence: TGTGCCATCAGTGGGGACAGGGCGGACACCATATATTTT. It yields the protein CAISGDRADTIYF.

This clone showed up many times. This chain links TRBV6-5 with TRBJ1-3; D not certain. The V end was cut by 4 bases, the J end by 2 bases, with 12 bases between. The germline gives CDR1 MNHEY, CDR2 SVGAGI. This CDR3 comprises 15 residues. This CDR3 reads CASSSLSTPGNTIYF. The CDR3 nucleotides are TGTGCCAGCAGTTCCCTATCGACACCTGGAAACACCATATATTTT.

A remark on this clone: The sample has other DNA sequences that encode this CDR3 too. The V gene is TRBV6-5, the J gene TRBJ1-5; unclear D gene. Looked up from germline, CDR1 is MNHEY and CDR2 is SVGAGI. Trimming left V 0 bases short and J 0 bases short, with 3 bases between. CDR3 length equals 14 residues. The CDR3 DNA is TGTGCCAGCAGTTACTCAGGTAGCAATCAGCCCCAGCATTTT. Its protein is CASSYSGSNQPQHF.

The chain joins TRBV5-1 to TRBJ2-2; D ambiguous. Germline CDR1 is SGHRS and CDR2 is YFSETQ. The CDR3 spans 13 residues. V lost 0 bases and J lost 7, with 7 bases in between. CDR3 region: CASSLEGGGELFF. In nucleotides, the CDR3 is TGCGCCAGCAGCTTGGAAGGCGGCGGGGAGCTGTTTTTT. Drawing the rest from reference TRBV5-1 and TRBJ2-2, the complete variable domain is KAGVTQTPRYLIKTRGQQVTLSCSPISGHRSVSWYQQTPGQGLQFLFEYFSETQRNKGNFPGRFSGRQFSNSRSEMNVSTLELGDSALYLCASSLEGGGELFFGEGSRLTVL.

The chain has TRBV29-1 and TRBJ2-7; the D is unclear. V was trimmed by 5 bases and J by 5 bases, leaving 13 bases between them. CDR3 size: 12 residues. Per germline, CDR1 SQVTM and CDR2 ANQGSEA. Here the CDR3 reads CSVLPTANEQYF. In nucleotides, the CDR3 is TGCAGCGTTCTCCCAACGGCCAACGAGCAGTACTTC.

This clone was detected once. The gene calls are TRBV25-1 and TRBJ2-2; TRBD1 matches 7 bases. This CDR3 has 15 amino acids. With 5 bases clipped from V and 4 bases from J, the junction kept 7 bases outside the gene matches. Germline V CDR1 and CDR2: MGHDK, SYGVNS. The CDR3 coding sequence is TGTGCCAGCAGTCCCACGACAGGGCCCACCGGGGAGCTGTTTTTT. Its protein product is CASSPTTGPTGELFF.

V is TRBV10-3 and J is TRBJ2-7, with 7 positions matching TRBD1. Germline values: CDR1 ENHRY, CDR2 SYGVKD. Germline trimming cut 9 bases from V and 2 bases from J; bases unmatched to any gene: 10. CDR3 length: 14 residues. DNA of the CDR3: TGTGCCATTCAACCAGGGGGTGGGCCCTACGAGCAGTACTTC. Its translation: CAIQPGGGPYEQYF.

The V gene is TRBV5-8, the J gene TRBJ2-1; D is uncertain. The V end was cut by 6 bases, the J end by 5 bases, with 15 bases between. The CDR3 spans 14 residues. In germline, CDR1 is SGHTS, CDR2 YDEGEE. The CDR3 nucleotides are TGTGCCAGCATGCAGGAAAGGTTCCACAATGAGCAGTTCTTC. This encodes CASMQERFHNEQFF.

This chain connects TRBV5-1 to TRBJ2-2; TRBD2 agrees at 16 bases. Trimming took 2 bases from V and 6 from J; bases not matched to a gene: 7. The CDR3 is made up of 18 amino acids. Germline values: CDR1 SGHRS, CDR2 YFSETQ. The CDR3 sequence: CASSFGTSGRDSPGELFF. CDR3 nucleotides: TGCGCCAGCAGCTTCGGGACTAGCGGGAGGGACTCACCCGGGGAGCTGTTTTTT.

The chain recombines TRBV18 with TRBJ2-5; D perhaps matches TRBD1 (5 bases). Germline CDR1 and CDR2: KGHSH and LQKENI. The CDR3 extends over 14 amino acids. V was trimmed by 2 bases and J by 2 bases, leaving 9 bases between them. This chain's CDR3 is CASSPGAVQETQYF. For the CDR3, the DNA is TGTGCCAGCTCACCAGGGGCAGTTCAAGAGACCCAGTACTTC. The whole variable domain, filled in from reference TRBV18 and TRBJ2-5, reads NAGVMQNPRHLVRRRGQEARLRCSPMKGHSHVYWYRQLPEEGLKFMVYLQKENIIDESGMPKERFSAEFPKEGPSILRIQQVVRGDSAAYFCASSPGAVQETQYFGPGTRLLVL.

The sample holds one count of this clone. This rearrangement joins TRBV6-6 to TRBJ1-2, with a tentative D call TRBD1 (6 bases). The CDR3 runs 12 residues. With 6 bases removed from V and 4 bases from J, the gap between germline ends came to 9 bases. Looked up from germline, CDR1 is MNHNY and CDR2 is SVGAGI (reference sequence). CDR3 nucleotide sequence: TGTGCCAGCAGCCCGGACAGCTATGGCTACACCTTC. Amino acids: CASSPDSYGYTF.

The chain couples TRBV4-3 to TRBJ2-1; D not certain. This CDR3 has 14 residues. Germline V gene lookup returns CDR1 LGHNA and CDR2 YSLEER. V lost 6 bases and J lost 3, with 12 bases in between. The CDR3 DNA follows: TGCGCCAGCAGTAGGACCGGAATCTACAATGAGCAGTTCTTC. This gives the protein CASSRTGIYNEQFF.

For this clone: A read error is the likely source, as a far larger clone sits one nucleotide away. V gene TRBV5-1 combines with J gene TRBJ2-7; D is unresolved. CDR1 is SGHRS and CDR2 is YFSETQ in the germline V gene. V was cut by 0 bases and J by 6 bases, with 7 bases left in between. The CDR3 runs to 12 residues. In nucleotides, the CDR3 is TGCGCCAGCAGCTTGGAAGGGCGCGAGCAGTACTTC. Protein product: CASSLEGREQYF.

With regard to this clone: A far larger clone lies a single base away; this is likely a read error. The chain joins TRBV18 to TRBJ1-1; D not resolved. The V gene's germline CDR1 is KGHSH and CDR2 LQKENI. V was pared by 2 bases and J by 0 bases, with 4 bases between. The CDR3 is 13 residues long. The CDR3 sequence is CASSPWMNTEAFF. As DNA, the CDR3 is TGTGCCAGCTCACCATGGATGAACACTGAAGCTTTCTTT.

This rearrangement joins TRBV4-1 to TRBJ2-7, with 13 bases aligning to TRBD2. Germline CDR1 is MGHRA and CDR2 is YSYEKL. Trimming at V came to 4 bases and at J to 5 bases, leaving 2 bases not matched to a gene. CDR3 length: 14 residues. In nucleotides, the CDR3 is TGCGCCAGCAGCCCGGGACTAGCGGGAAACGAGCAGTACTTC. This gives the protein CASSPGLAGNEQYF.

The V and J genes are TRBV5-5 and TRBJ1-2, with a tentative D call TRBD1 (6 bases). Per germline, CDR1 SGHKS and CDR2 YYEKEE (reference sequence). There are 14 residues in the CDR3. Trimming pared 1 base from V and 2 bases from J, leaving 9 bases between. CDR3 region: CASSLWGLNYGYTF. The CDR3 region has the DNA TGTGCCAGCAGCTTGTGGGGGCTCAACTATGGCTACACCTTC.

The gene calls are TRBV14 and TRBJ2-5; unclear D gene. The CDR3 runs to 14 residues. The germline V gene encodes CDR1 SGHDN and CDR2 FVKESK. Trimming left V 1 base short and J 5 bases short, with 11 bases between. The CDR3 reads CASSQVFAGETQYF. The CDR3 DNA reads TGTGCCAGCAGCCAAGTCTTCGCTGGCGAGACCCAGTACTTC.

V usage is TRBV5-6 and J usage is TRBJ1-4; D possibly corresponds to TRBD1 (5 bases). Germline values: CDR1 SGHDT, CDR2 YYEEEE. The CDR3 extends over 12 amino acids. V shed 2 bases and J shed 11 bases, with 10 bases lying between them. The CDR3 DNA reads TGTGCCAGCAGCTTATGGGGGTTCAAACTGTTTTTT. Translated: CASSLWGFKLFF.

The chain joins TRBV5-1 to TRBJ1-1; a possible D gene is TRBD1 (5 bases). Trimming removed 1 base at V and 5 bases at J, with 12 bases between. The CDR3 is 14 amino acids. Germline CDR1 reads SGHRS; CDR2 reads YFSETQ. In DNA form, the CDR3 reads TGCGCCAGCAGCTTGTGGCAGGGAGGGACTGAAGCTTTCTTT. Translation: CASSLWQGGTEAFF.